Below are 19 T cell receptor beta chains sequenced from a single sample in a study of T cells in Graves' hyperthyroidism and ophthalmopathy. Researchers amplified the TCR beta CDR3 regions from RNA transcripts. The primer set for the first-round RT-PCR of the TCR CDR3 was HTBI. TCRdb independently ran MiXCR on the multiplex PCR reads; one entry per CDR3 protein. The table records 300,000 to 450,000 distinct CDR3 sequences, about 15% of them present only once. Sequencing used blood. All receptors come from a woman between 55 and 75 years old with Graves' hyperthyroidism.

The V call is TRBV5-4, the J call TRBJ2-2; 12 bases are shared with TRBD2. Germline V CDR1 and CDR2: SGHNT, YYREEE (reference sequence). Trimming took 4 bases from V and 3 from J; bases not matched to a gene: 16. This CDR3 spans 20 amino acids. CDR3 region: CASSQPFPGLAGRYTGELFF. The CDR3 coding sequence is TGTGCCAGCAGCCAGCCATTCCCGGGACTAGCGGGTCGATACACCGGGGAGCTGTTTTTT.

This clonotype was recorded many times. CDR3 sequence: CASTRRDTNQPQHF. CDR3 nucleotides: TGTGCCAGCACTCGCCGGGACACCAATCAGCCCCAGCATTTT. The rearrangement joins TRBV28 to TRBJ1-5, with TRBD1 as a possible D gene (6 bases). The CDR3 spans 14 residues. The V gene lost 7 bases and the J gene lost 3 bases, with 13 bases spanning the gap. CDR1 is MDHEN, CDR2 SYDVKM, per germline.

This chain joins TRBV20-1 and TRBJ2-7, with TRBD2 identical over 14 bases. V trimming: 0 bases; J trimming: 4 bases; junction bases outside the gene matches: 5. CDR3 length: 16 residues. Germline V CDR1 and CDR2: DFQATT, SNEGSKA (reference sequence). CDR3: CSARDKRTSGRYEQYF. The CDR3 nucleotides are TGCAGTGCTAGAGATAAAAGGACTAGCGGGAGGTACGAGCAGTACTTC.

The chain carries TRBV20-1 and TRBJ2-5, with 15 bases fitting TRBD2. Germline CDR1 reads DFQATT; CDR2 reads SNEGSKA (reference sequence). The CDR3 is 19 residues long. V lost 0 bases, J lost 3 bases, and 11 bases stayed unmatched. The CDR3 is CSARDRSRTSGRGEETQYF. The CDR3 DNA reads TGCAGTGCTAGAGACCGAAGTAGGACTAGCGGGAGGGGGGAAGAGACCCAGTACTTC.

This clonotype was recorded many times. The V and J genes are TRBV5-1 and TRBJ2-1, with TRBD2 matching over 8 bases. Germline V CDR1 and CDR2: SGHRS, YFSETQ. The CDR3 length is 16 residues. The ends lost 2 bases at V and 0 bases at J; junction bases unmatched: 4. The CDR3 sequence: CASSLLAGNSYNEQFF. CDR3 sequence (DNA): TGCGCCAGCAGCTTATTAGCGGGGAACTCCTACAATGAGCAGTTCTTC.

This clonotype was counted a few times. This rearrangement joins TRBV2 to TRBJ2-7; D gene uncertain. V shed 7 bases and J shed 2 bases, with 12 bases lying between them. This CDR3 comprises 13 residues. Germline CDR1 and CDR2: SNHLY and FYNNEI. The CDR3 loop is CASKGPVPYEQYF. The CDR3 bases are TGTGCCAGCAAGGGCCCGGTACCCTACGAGCAGTACTTC.

This clonotype was counted many times. The chain couples TRBV20-1 to TRBJ2-7; 15 nucleotides line up with TRBD2. The V segment lost 2 bases and the J segment 2 bases; nucleotides outside the gene matches: 10. The CDR3 loop spans 18 amino acids. Germline V gives CDR1 DFQATT, CDR2 SNEGSKA (reference sequence). The DNA for the CDR3 is TGCAGTGCTAGATCAGGACTAGCGGGGGGGTGGGGGCCCTACGAGCAGTACTTC. This gives the protein CSARSGLAGGWGPYEQYF.

This clonotype was seen at least ten times. This chain connects TRBV11-2 to TRBJ1-6, with 7 bases matching TRBD1. This CDR3 is built from 15 residues. J was trimmed by 7 bases and V by 1 base; bases with no gene match: 4. Germline lookup yields CDR1 SGHAT and CDR2 FQNNGV. The CDR3 bases are TGTGCCAGCAGCTTAGGACAGGGTGGGAATTCACCCCTCCACTTT. This encodes CASSLGQGGNSPLHF.

This clonotype was seen repeatedly, ten times or more. This chain uses TRBV30 with TRBJ2-7; D might be TRBD2 (6 bases). Germline V CDR1 and CDR2: GTSNPN, SVGIG (reference sequence). This CDR3 comprises 12 residues. Between the trimmed V and J ends, which lost 0 bases and 8 bases, there was a span of 11 bases. This chain's CDR3 is CAWSVHGGKQYF. CDR3 sequence (DNA): TGTGCCTGGAGTGTACATGGGGGGAAGCAGTACTTC.

This clonotype was observed at least ten times. This chain uses TRBV20-1 with TRBJ2-3, with 9 positions matching TRBD2. Losses at the gene ends were 3 bases for V and 2 bases for J; bases not matched to a gene: 3. The CDR3 contains 14 residues. Germline V gene sequence: CDR1 DFQATT, CDR2 SNEGSKA (reference sequence). CDR3 DNA: TGCAGTGCTAGGGCGGGGGGGAACACAGATACGCAGTATTTT. Protein product: CSARAGGNTDTQYF.

This clonotype was seen ten or more times. V usage is TRBV28 and J usage is TRBJ2-7; possibly TRBD1 or TRBD2 for D (5 bases each). With 10 bases removed from V and 0 bases from J, the gap between germline ends came to 16 bases. The CDR3 loop spans 14 amino acids. Germline V gene sequence: CDR1 MDHEN, CDR2 SYDVKM. CDR3 residues: CATSRDPSSYEQYF. The CDR3, as DNA: TGTGCCACCAGCCGGGACCCGAGCTCCTACGAGCAGTACTTC.

This clonotype has a count of ten or more. V usage is TRBV28 and J usage is TRBJ2-1; D possibly corresponds to TRBD2 (6 bases). Trimming left V 7 bases short and J 2 bases short, with 12 bases between. The CDR3 has 14 residues. Germline CDR1 reads MDHEN; CDR2 reads SYDVKM. CDR3 nucleotide sequence: TGTGCCAGCACGGGGGTAGAGACCTACAATGAGCAGTTCTTC. The encoded protein is CASTGVETYNEQFF.

This clonotype has a count of ten or more. The chain is built from TRBV28 and TRBJ1-2; TRBD1 agrees at 7 bases. Germline V gene sequence: CDR1 MDHEN, CDR2 SYDVKM. This CDR3 has 14 residues. V gave up 6 bases and J gave up 4 bases; unmatched junction bases: 8. CDR3 bases: TGTGCCAGCAGCACGGGGACAGTGCCCTATGGCTACACCTTC. Amino acid sequence: CASSTGTVPYGYTF.

The table lists this clonotype with many counts. This chain uses TRBV6-1 with TRBJ2-1; D gene unclear. Germline lookup yields CDR1 MNHNS and CDR2 SASEGT. V lost 2 bases and J lost 4, with 6 bases in between. The CDR3 extends over 13 amino acids. The CDR3: CASSEIGYNEQFF. Here the CDR3 DNA reads TGTGCCAGCAGTGAAATCGGGTACAATGAGCAGTTCTTC.

The table lists this clonotype with a few counts. A junction end diverges from the germline sequence, so it may reflect a read error. The rearrangement joins TRBV5-1 to TRBJ2-2, with 9 positions matching TRBD2. The CDR3 sequence is 16 residues long. The V gene's germline CDR1 is SGHRS and CDR2 YFSETQ. CDR3 residues: CASSLVSGRMTGKLFF. CDR3 nucleotide sequence: TGCGCCAGCAGCTTGGTTAGCGGGAGAATGACCGGGAAGCTGTTTTTT.

This clonotype was seen ten or more times. V gene TRBV7-8 combines with J gene TRBJ1-2; the match to TRBD1 covers 8 bases. After removal of 3 bases from V and 3 bases from J, the junction contained 6 bases not matched to a gene. CDR1 and CDR2 (germline): SGHVS, FQNEAQ. The CDR3 has 15 residues. The CDR3 here is CASSLDPGGDYGYTF. The CDR3, as DNA: TGTGCCAGCAGCTTGGATCCAGGGGGCGACTATGGCTACACCTTC.

This clonotype was observed a few times. The CDR3 spells CASSAGRMNTEAFF. In nucleotides, the CDR3 is TGTGCCAGCAGTGCTGGACGGATGAACACTGAAGCTTTCTTT. This sequence joins TRBV27 and TRBJ1-1; D ambiguous. Germline loops: CDR1 MNHEY, CDR2 SMNVEV (reference sequence). Deletions cut 5 bases from V and 0 bases from J, with 10 bases between. This CDR3 is built from 14 residues.

A few counts support this clonotype. The chain employs TRBV7-9 and TRBJ2-1; 8 bases are shared with TRBD1. V gave up 5 bases and J gave up 9 bases; unmatched junction bases: 6. The V gene's germline CDR1 is SEHNR and CDR2 FQNEAQ (reference sequence). This CDR3 is built from 13 residues. The CDR3 sequence: CASSTTGGTEQFF. Written as DNA, the CDR3 is TGTGCCAGCAGCACAACAGGGGGAACTGAGCAGTTCTTC.

There are many counts of this clonotype. The chain couples TRBV20-1 to TRBJ2-5; possible D gene TRBD1, 5 bases. V was pared by 5 bases and J by 8 bases, with 12 bases between. Germline V lookup: CDR1 DFQATT, CDR2 SNEGSKA (reference sequence). This CDR3 has 11 residues. For the CDR3, the DNA is TGCAGTGCTGGGGCTAGGGTAACCCAGTACTTC. Residues: CSAGARVTQYF.